One and the same sample provided the 10 T cell receptor beta chains below, sequenced in a study of PD-L1 blockade in urothelial cancer. Sample time point: pretreatment peripheral blood. Only in-frame clones appear in the TCRdb table, and some are missing; sequencing was by immunoSEQ multiplex PCR. Among approximately 45,000 clones, 80% to 85% were seen once, and the ten largest hold about 1.7%. The sequenced sample was PBMCs, obtained around atezolizumab (anti-PD-L1) treatment. Every receptor here comes from a man aged 45-60 years with urothelial cancer.

The chain recombines TRBV15 with TRBJ2-5; maybe TRBD2 (5 bases). Germline CDR1 reads LNHNV; CDR2 reads YYDKDF (reference sequence). This CDR3 has 11 residues. The V end lost 6 bases, the J end lost 7 bases, and 9 bases lay between the germline ends. CDR3 nucleotides: TGTGCCACCAGTCGGGAAGGGACCCAGTACTTC. Protein sequence: CATSREGTQYF.

The rearrangement joins TRBV21-1 to TRBJ1-1. TRBV21-1 is a recognized pseudogene. The CDR3 has 13 residues. In DNA, the CDR3 is TGTGCCAGCACCCCAGGCAGGAGGGCTGAAGCTTTCTTT. Its translation: CASTPGRRAEAFF.

The chain employs TRBV6-1 and TRBJ2-7; 7 bases agree with TRBD1. Trimming took 1 base from V and 8 from J; bases not matched to a gene: 5. CDR3 length equals 13 residues. CDR1 MNHNS and CDR2 SASEGT come from the germline V gene. CDR3 DNA sequence: TGTGCCAGCAGTGAAGTACAGGGGATGCAGCAGTACTTC. This sequence encodes CASSEVQGMQQYF.

The chain links TRBV7-2 to TRBJ2-3, with 10 nucleotides matching TRBD2. This CDR3 has 16 amino acids. The V segment lost 2 bases and the J segment 6 bases; nucleotides outside the gene matches: 8. Germline V lookup: CDR1 SGHTA, CDR2 FQGNSA. Written as DNA, the CDR3 is TGTGCCAGCAGCTTACGGGCTAGCGGGGGAACTGATACGCAGTATTTT. This sequence encodes CASSLRASGGTDTQYF.

This sequence joins TRBV19 and TRBJ2-1; TRBD2 agrees at 11 bases. Germline V lookup: CDR1 LNHDA, CDR2 SQIVND (reference sequence). CDR3 length: 16 amino acids. The J segment lost 0 bases and the V segment lost 6 bases, leaving 4 bases of the junction unmatched. CDR3 in amino acids: CASRGLAVSSYNEQFF. DNA for the CDR3: TGTGCCAGTAGGGGACTAGCGGTAAGCTCCTACAATGAGCAGTTCTTC.

The chain combines TRBV5-1 with TRBJ1-4, with 10 positions matching TRBD1. Germline V gene lookup returns CDR1 SGHRS and CDR2 YFSETQ. J gave up 3 bases and V 0 bases, and 2 bases lay outside the gene matches. The CDR3 consists of 16 residues. CDR3 region: CASSLGQGASNEKLFF. Written as DNA, the CDR3 is TGCGCCAGCAGCTTGGGACAGGGGGCATCTAATGAAAAACTGTTTTTT.

In its sample, this clone was seen once. This chain connects TRBV27 to TRBJ2-7; D unresolved. Germline loops: CDR1 MNHEY, CDR2 SMNVEV (reference sequence). V was cut by 0 bases and J by 0 bases, with 6 bases left in between. The CDR3 totals 14 residues. CDR3 protein: CASSLSAISYEQYF. The CDR3, as DNA: TGTGCCAGCAGTTTATCGGCAATCTCCTACGAGCAGTACTTC.

This sequence joins TRBV5-1 and TRBJ1-2; 9 bases are shared with TRBD1. V was clipped by 4 bases and J by 7 bases; unmatched bases: 14. Germline lookup yields CDR1 SGHRS and CDR2 YFSETQ. The CDR3 has 16 amino acids. The DNA for the CDR3 is TGCGCCAGCAGCCCGGATAACACACAGGGGGCGGTTGGCTACACCTTC. It specifies CASSPDNTQGAVGYTF.

The genes are TRBV6-4 and TRBJ2-2; possibly TRBD1 for D (6 bases). Germline CDR1 and CDR2: MRHNA and SNTAGT. There are 15 residues in the CDR3. V was clipped by 4 bases and J by 4 bases, with 13 bases between them. CDR3 in amino acids: CASSVQGEGTGELFF. The CDR3 coding sequence is TGTGCCAGCAGTGTACAGGGCGAGGGCACCGGGGAGCTGTTTTTT.

By proportion, this clone is large. The gene calls are TRBV5-1 and TRBJ2-3; 11 nucleotides match TRBD2. CDR3 size: 17 residues. Germline V lookup: CDR1 SGHRS, CDR2 YFSETQ. V gave up 3 bases and J gave up 3 bases; unmatched junction bases: 9. The CDR3 nucleotides are TGCGCCAGCAGCTCCCCCTTTAGCGGGGGGGCGACAGATACGCAGTATTTT. Translation: CASSSPFSGGATDTQYF.